The rows below give T cell receptor beta chains drawn from one sample of a study of tumor-infiltrating lymphocytes in primary liver carcinoma. TCRdb processed the multiplex PCR reads anew with MiXCR; each CDR3 protein has one entry. The sample contains roughly 78,000 distinct CDR3 sequences, about two thirds of which appear only once. Sample: liver tumor tissue from sampling region 4. These receptors originate from a woman aged 55-70 years with primary liver carcinoma and hepatitis B virus infection. Each CDR3 is given with its conserved first and last residue. The order of the fields is J gene, V gene, CDR3 protein.

j_call: TRBJ2-7
v_call: TRBV10-2
cdr3_aa: CATSESGGSRGRLTFYEQYF

j_call: TRBJ2-3
v_call: TRBV11-1
cdr3_aa: CAGSLRQRAGESHF

j_call: TRBJ1-6
v_call: TRBV11-2
cdr3_aa: CAGSFSGPYNSPLHF

j_call: TRBJ2-5
v_call: TRBV29-1
cdr3_aa: CSVTTGGTAQGTRYF

j_call: TRBJ2-1
v_call: TRBV11-2
cdr3_aa: CVSSLQPGQRFYNEQFF

j_call: TRBJ2-2
v_call: TRBV7-9
cdr3_aa: CACRGLAGGVGELFF

j_call: TRBJ2-7
v_call: TRBV5-6
cdr3_aa: CASSRPFSREPFYEQCF

j_call: TRBJ2-5
v_call: TRBV11-3
cdr3_aa: CASSSRQGYQGTQYF

j_call: TRBJ2-1
v_call: TRBV11-3
cdr3_aa: CASSLLETGADEQFF

j_call: TRBJ2-1
v_call: TRBV4-1
cdr3_aa: CAGSPKAGGFFNEQSF

j_call: TRBJ2-1
v_call: TRBV5-4
cdr3_aa: CTSSLEGPVDLSYYEQFF

j_call: TRBJ2-2
v_call: TRBV6-1
cdr3_aa: CASSLRRVNTGGLFF

j_call: TRBJ1-2
v_call: TRBV29-1
cdr3_aa: CSVGHDYGYSF

j_call: TRBJ2-2
v_call: TRBV6-5
cdr3_aa: CASSYTGTGEGELFF

j_call: TRBJ2-3
v_call: TRBV4-2
cdr3_aa: CASNQDRASIDTQYF

j_call: TRBJ2-7
v_call: TRBV11-3
cdr3_aa: CASSPRLEEAYEQYF

j_call: TRBJ1-1
v_call: TRBV4-2
cdr3_aa: CANSQDTNTEAFF

j_call: TRBJ2-1
v_call: TRBV5-6
cdr3_aa: CSSSLAGRLYNEQFF

j_call: TRBJ2-7
v_call: TRBV6-1
cdr3_aa: CDNNERAEGGYEQYF

j_call: TRBJ2-3
v_call: TRBV30
cdr3_aa: CAWAPGAETQYF

j_call: TRBJ2-6
v_call: TRBV11-2
cdr3_aa: CVSNLQGAGADVLTF

j_call: TRBJ2-2
v_call: TRBV6-1
cdr3_aa: CASTLGLAGDRTWELFF

j_call: TRBJ1-2
v_call: TRBV6-5
cdr3_aa: CASSYSKGQGGGGCTF

j_call: TRBJ2-1
v_call: TRBV12-3/TRBV12-4
cdr3_aa: CASSWLGAGYNEQFF

j_call: TRBJ2-1
v_call: TRBV12-3/TRBV12-4
cdr3_aa: CANSRQHEQFF

j_call: TRBJ2-1
v_call: TRBV9
cdr3_aa: CASSGGGGYDEQFF

j_call: TRBJ1-6
v_call: TRBV29-1
cdr3_aa: CSVGDRANSPLRF

j_call: TRBJ2-3
v_call: TRBV11-2
cdr3_aa: CASSMGLTIDTHYF

j_call: TRBJ1-3
v_call: TRBV29-1
cdr3_aa: CSVGGHSSQGVGNSIYF

j_call: TRBJ2-2
v_call: TRBV12-3/TRBV12-4
cdr3_aa: CASSLDQGQNTGELFF

j_call: TRBJ2-7
v_call: TRBV10-3
cdr3_aa: CAIHEGREPYEQYF

j_call: TRBJ2-7
v_call: TRBV4-1
cdr3_aa: CASSPVGRVYEQYF

j_call: TRBJ2-2
v_call: TRBV28
cdr3_aa: CANRAGGFGELFF

j_call: TRBJ1-4
v_call: TRBV29-1
cdr3_aa: CRGMTGGNEKLFF

j_call: TRBJ2-3
v_call: TRBV28
cdr3_aa: CASSSRGGAGTDTEYF

j_call: TRBJ2-2
v_call: TRBV5-5
cdr3_aa: CASSFGGLVGEPFF

j_call: TRBJ2-3
v_call: TRBV29-1
cdr3_aa: CSTKLLAGADMQYF

j_call: TRBJ2-7
v_call: TRBV5-6
cdr3_aa: CASSSLIVGSYEQYF

j_call: TRBJ2-7
v_call: TRBV6-1
cdr3_aa: CATHLRATYEQYF

j_call: TRBJ2-1
v_call: TRBV6-2/TRBV6-3
cdr3_aa: CASGPGTSGRGTYNEQFF

j_call: TRBJ2-7
v_call: TRBV12-3/TRBV12-4
cdr3_aa: CASSQEAGRRNEQYF

j_call: TRBJ1-2
v_call: TRBV7-9
cdr3_aa: CASSFGEGSGYTF

j_call: TRBJ2-3
v_call: TRBV11-2
cdr3_aa: CVSNSGQTADTQYF

j_call: TRBJ2-3
v_call: TRBV11-1
cdr3_aa: CAASTSGRRTDTQYF

j_call: TRBJ2-7
v_call: TRBV6-6
cdr3_aa: CDSSGRLSSYEQYF

j_call: TRBJ2-7
v_call: TRBV6-1
cdr3_aa: CARSDPGGSSYEQYF

j_call: TRBJ2-7
v_call: TRBV4-1
cdr3_aa: CASNQDLSRVTVSYEQYF

j_call: TRBJ2-6
v_call: TRBV12-3/TRBV12-4
cdr3_aa: CASSPGTGGTFSGANVLTF

j_call: TRBJ2-1
v_call: TRBV6-5
cdr3_aa: CASSYGRGISGRVNEQFF

j_call: TRBJ2-7
v_call: TRBV5-5
cdr3_aa: CASSLGPGYEQCF

j_call: TRBJ2-5
v_call: TRBV18
cdr3_aa: CASSPRQGNQETQYF

j_call: TRBJ2-6
v_call: TRBV29-1
cdr3_aa: CSVSDRLTGANVLTF